One and the same sample provided the 14 T cell receptor beta chains below, sequenced in a study of blood T cell repertoires in COVID-19. Clones were read by immunoSEQ multiplex PCR, and TCRdb kept only the in-frame ones, dropping some. The sample consists of roughly 120,000 clones, approximately 84% of them appearing once. The sample taken for sequencing was peripheral blood. The receptors shown here come from a man in his 70s with active or convalescent COVID-19.

The chain carries TRBV5-1 and TRBJ2-1; TRBD2 aligns across 7 bases. V trimming: 1 base; J trimming: 2 bases; junction bases outside the gene matches: 6. Germline V gene lookup returns CDR1 SGHRS and CDR2 YFSETQ. The CDR3 is made up of 16 amino acids. CDR3 coding DNA: TGCGCCAGCAGCTTGTCGGGGGACTACACCTACAATGAGCAGTTCTTC. It codes for CASSLSGDYTYNEQFF.

The chain has TRBV19 and TRBJ1-6, with D maybe TRBD1 (6 bases). The CDR3 covers 14 residues. Germline lookup yields CDR1 LNHDA and CDR2 SQIVND (reference sequence). V lost 1 base, J lost 8 bases, and 9 bases lay in between. CDR3 amino acids: CASSIGQVDSPLHF. CDR3 sequence (DNA): TGTGCCAGTAGTATAGGACAGGTAGATTCACCCCTCCACTTT.

The V and J genes are TRBV6-1 and TRBJ2-3; D call uncertain. CDR1 and CDR2 from the germline V gene are MNHNS and SASEGT. With 4 bases removed from V and 1 base from J, the gap between germline ends came to 15 bases. The CDR3 has 16 amino acids. The CDR3 bases are TGTGCCAGCAGTGGAAATGCAGGAATTGGCACAGATACGCAGTATTTT. Residues: CASSGNAGIGTDTQYF.

The chain joins TRBV29-1 to TRBJ2-7; TRBD1 might be the D (5 bases). Germline V gene sequence: CDR1 SQVTM, CDR2 ANQGSEA. The CDR3 loop spans 11 amino acids. Trimming left V 4 bases short and J 3 bases short, with 7 bases between. The CDR3 DNA is TGCAGCGTTGGCGACAGCTACGAGCAGTACTTC. Protein: CSVGDSYEQYF.

The gene calls are TRBV5-4 and TRBJ2-4, with TRBD2 matching over 7 bases. CDR3 length: 12 residues. With 7 bases clipped from V and 3 bases from J, the junction kept 1 base outside the gene matches. The V gene's germline CDR1 is SGHNT and CDR2 YYREEE (reference sequence). The CDR3 spells CASRGDKNIQYF. The DNA for the CDR3 is TGTGCCAGCCGGGGGGACAAAAACATTCAGTACTTC.

The chain couples TRBV2 to TRBJ1-1, with D perhaps matching TRBD1 (6 bases). There are 14 residues in the CDR3. Germline CDR1 and CDR2: SNHLY and FYNNEI. V lost 5 bases and J 6 bases, leaving 16 bases between the germline ends. The CDR3: CASSYRVVGAEAFF. The CDR3 DNA is TGTGCCAGCAGTTACAGGGTTGTGGGCGCTGAAGCTTTCTTT.

This clone was counted only a few times. This sequence joins TRBV19 and TRBJ2-7; TRBD2 matches at 11 bases. This CDR3 contains 16 residues. CDR1 LNHDA and CDR2 SQIVND come from the germline V gene (reference sequence). V trimming: 1 base; J trimming: 0 bases; junction bases outside the gene matches: 2. CDR3 sequence reads: CASSIAGTSGSYEQYF. CDR3 DNA: TGTGCCAGTAGTATAGCCGGGACTAGCGGCTCCTACGAGCAGTACTTC.

The genes are TRBV19 and TRBJ2-4, with TRBD1 identical over 8 bases. CDR3 size: 13 residues. CDR1 LNHDA and CDR2 SQIVND come from the germline V gene (reference sequence). V shed 6 bases, J shed 6 bases, and the junction held 4 bases outside the gene matches. CDR3 loop: CASRGGQGNIQYF. DNA for the CDR3: TGTGCCAGTAGGGGCGGACAGGGAAACATTCAGTACTTC.

The rearrangement links TRBV9 to TRBJ2-7, with 8 nucleotides matching TRBD2. The CDR3 loop spans 14 amino acids. Per the germline V gene, CDR1 is SGDLS and CDR2 is YYNGEE. The junction had 1 base not matched to a gene; V was cut back by 0 bases and J by 2 bases. The CDR3 loop reads CASSVAGGPYEQYF. CDR3 coding DNA: TGTGCCAGCAGCGTAGCGGGGGGGCCCTACGAGCAGTACTTC.

The J gene is TRBJ1-2, the V gene TRBV19, with 10 bases matching TRBD1. Trimming removed 9 bases from V and 4 bases from J; junction bases left unmatched: 11. Germline CDR1 LNHDA, CDR2 SQIVND (reference sequence). The CDR3 runs to 15 residues. CDR3 loop: CASQLSGTGVYGYTF. DNA of the CDR3: TGTGCCAGCCAGCTCTCCGGGACAGGGGTCTATGGCTACACCTTC.

The rearrangement uses TRBV2 and TRBJ1-1; the match to TRBD1 covers 8 bases. Trimming removed 10 bases from V and 0 bases from J; junction bases left unmatched: 7. The CDR3 covers 14 residues. From germline, CDR1 is SNHLY and CDR2 FYNNEI. The CDR3 region is CATRQGSLNTEAFF. Written as DNA, the CDR3 is TGTGCCACCAGACAGGGGTCGCTGAACACTGAAGCTTTCTTT.

The rearrangement uses TRBV5-4 and TRBJ1-5, with D uncertain. CDR1 and CDR2 (germline): SGHNT, YYREEE (reference sequence). The CDR3 length is 14 residues. V lost 4 bases and J lost 1, with 9 bases in between. The CDR3 DNA reads as TGTGCCAGCAGCCCAGACGGGAGCAATCAGCCCCAGCATTTT. It translates to CASSPDGSNQPQHF. Filled out from reference TRBV5-4 and TRBJ1-5, the complete variable domain reads ETGVTQSPTHLIKTRGQQVTLRCSSQSGHNTVSWYQQALGQGPQFIFQYYREEENGRGNFPPRFSGLQFPNYSSELNVNALELDDSALYLCASSPDGSNQPQHFGDGTRLSIL.

Only a few counts were recorded for this clone. This chain joins TRBV19 and TRBJ2-6, with D unclear. Germline V gene lookup returns CDR1 LNHDA and CDR2 SQIVND (reference sequence). The CDR3 is made up of 13 amino acids. The V and J ends lost 4 bases and 3 bases respectively, with 4 bases between them. CDR3 sequence: CASSTSGANVLTF. The CDR3 nucleotides are TGTGCCAGTAGTACTAGTGGGGCCAACGTCCTGACTTTC. The complete variable domain, with remaining parts taken from reference TRBV19 and TRBJ2-6, reads DGGITQSPKYLFRKEGQNVTLSCEQNLNHDAMYWYRQDPGQGLRLIYYSQIVNDFQKGDIAEGYSVSREKKESFPLTVTSAQKNPTAFYLCASSTSGANVLTFGAGSRLTVL.

This rearrangement joins TRBV12-5 to TRBJ1-2, with TRBD1 matching 10 bases. Germline V gives CDR1 LGHNT, CDR2 FRNRAP. The CDR3 is 14 amino acids. Trimming at V came to 6 bases and at J to 6 bases, leaving 7 bases not matched to a gene. DNA of the CDR3: TGTGCTAGTGGAAACCTGGACAGGGGGGATGGCTACACCTTC. This encodes CASGNLDRGDGYTF.